Listed below are T cell receptor beta chains from one sample, sequenced in a study of radiotherapy plus CTLA-4 blockade in lung cancer. Sequencing used immunoSEQ multiplex PCR; TCRdb keeps in-frame clones, though not all of them. The sample includes about 45,000 clones, about 72% seen only once; the top ten take around 8.3%. Sequenced material: peripheral blood, taken from a patient treated with radiotherapy plus ipilimumab. These receptors all stem from a human donor with non-small cell lung cancer who had stable disease on radiotherapy plus ipilimumab. The CDR3 runs from the conserved cysteine through the conserved F or W. The D gene is left open where the match is weak. Part of the rows lack a size; the others show once, few, many or a class for expanded clones.

-,TRBJ1-1,-,TRBV6-5,TGTGCCAGCACCACTCGGGAGGGCCGGATGGCTGAAGCTTTCTTT,CASTTREGRMAEAFF
-,TRBJ2-2,-,TRBV5-1,TGCGCCAGCATTAAGGACAGCGTGAACACCGGGGAGCTGTTTTTT,CASIKDSVNTGELFF
-,TRBJ1-6,-,TRBV25-1,TGTGCCAGCAGTGAATACAGGGGTAATAATTCACCCCTCCACTTT,CASSEYRGNNSPLHF
-,TRBJ2-3,TRBD2,TRBV5-5,TGTGCCAGCAGCCCCGGACTAGCGGGGGCCTCCTTCACAGATACGCAGTATTTT,CASSPGLAGASFTDTQYF
-,TRBJ2-7,-,TRBV6-5,TGTGCCAGCAGTGACAGATACGAGCAGTACTTC,CASSDRYEQYF
-,TRBJ2-2,-,TRBV29-1,TGCAGCGTCCGACGGGACCAAAAGCAAGTTACCGGGGAGCTGTTTTTT,CSVRRDQKQVTGELFF
-,TRBJ2-1,-,TRBV7-9,TGTGCCAGCAGCTTTTACGGGATCTACAATGAGCAGTTCTTC,CASSFYGIYNEQFF
few,TRBJ2-1,TRBD2,TRBV11-2,TGTGCCAGCAGCTTAGTACTGCGGGGGGTCAACAATGAGCAGTTCTTC,CASSLVLRGVNNEQFF
-,TRBJ1-2,TRBD1,TRBV29-1,TGCAGCGACGGGACAGGGTCTGGCTACACCTTC,CSDGTGSGYTF
-,TRBJ2-1,TRBD2,TRBV10-3,TGTGCCAGCAGTTTACTTAGCGGGGGGGTCCACAATGAGCAGTTCTTC,CASSLLSGGVHNEQFF
few,TRBJ1-2,-,TRBV4-1,TGCGCCAGCAGTCAAACAGCCTTAGCTAACTATGGCTACACCTTC,CASSQTALANYGYTF
-,TRBJ1-1,-,TRBV9,TGTGCCAGCAGCGCCCTTCCAGGTAGGGAGGCTGAAGCTTTCTTT,CASSALPGREAEAFF
-,TRBJ1-2,TRBD1,TRBV28,TGTGCCAGCAGTATCATCGACAGGGCTGACTATGGCTACACCTTC,CASSIIDRADYGYTF
-,TRBJ1-2,TRBD1,TRBV4-1,TGCGCCAGCAGGCCCGGGACAGGGGGCTATGGCTACACCTTC,CASRPGTGGYGYTF
-,TRBJ1-2,TRBD1,TRBV19,TGTGCCAGCCTGGGACAGCTTAACTATGGCTACACCTTC,CASLGQLNYGYTF
-,TRBJ2-3,TRBD2,TRBV18,TGTGCCAGCTCACCACCGGGGACTAGCGGAGCCACAGATACGCAGTATTTT,CASSPPGTSGATDTQYF
-,TRBJ1-5,-,TRBV19,TGTGCCAGTAGTTCCCCCCGATCGGGACTTACGGGCAATCAGCCCCAGCATTTT,CASSSPRSGLTGNQPQHF
-,TRBJ2-7,-,TRBV7-2,TGTGCCAGCAGCAGTTTGGTCTTGACCTACGAGCAGTACTTC,CASSSLVLTYEQYF
once,TRBJ2-7,TRBD1,TRBV25-1,TGTGCCAGCACCGGACAGGGTTACGAGCAGTACTTC,CASTGQGYEQYF
-,TRBJ1-2,TRBD1,TRBV7-9,TGTGCCAGCAGCTTGGACAGGGCAGGCTACACCTTC,CASSLDRAGYTF
-,TRBJ2-1,TRBD2,TRBV7-9,TGTGCCAGCAGCTTAGCGCAGACTAGCGGGGGGGCCGGCAATGAGCAGTTCTTC,CASSLAQTSGGAGNEQFF
once,TRBJ1-1,-,TRBV5-3,TGTGCCAGAAGCTTGGTAGAGAGAGGGGAGACGACTGAAGCTTTCTTT,CARSLVERGETTEAFF
-,TRBJ2-3,-,TRBV7-3,TGTGCCAGCAGCTTAGGACAACCAGATACGCAGTATTTT,CASSLGQPDTQYF
-,TRBJ1-2,-,TRBV10-3,TGTGCCATCAGAGATACAGGGTATGGCTACACCTTC,CAIRDTGYGYTF
few,TRBJ1-1,-,TRBV5-6,TGTGCCAGCAGCTGGGTCCGGGCCAACAATATGAACACTGAAGCTTTCTTT,CASSWVRANNMNTEAFF
few,TRBJ2-6,TRBD2,TRBV4-3,TGCGCCAGCAGCCGAGAACGGGGGGGCCTTACTGGGGCCAACGTCCTGACTTTC,CASSRERGGLTGANVLTF
-,TRBJ2-2,-,TRBV18,TGTGCCAGCTCACTCCCGGGCCTCAGTGGTTTTACCGGGGAGCTGTTTTTT,CASSLPGLSGFTGELFF
once,TRBJ2-3,TRBD2,TRBV2,TGTGCCAGCAGGTCTCAGCGGGGGGGCCCAGATACGCAGTATTTT,CASRSQRGGPDTQYF
-,TRBJ1-4,-,TRBV30,TGTGCCTGGAGTCCCGGGGACCCTTCACTGTTTTTT,CAWSPGDPSLFF
-,TRBJ2-2,-,TRBV6-5,TGTGCCAGCATGAGGGAGACCGGGGAGCTGTTTTTT,CASMRETGELFF
-,TRBJ1-2,TRBD1,TRBV5-6,TGTGCCAGCAGCTTGGATAACAGGGGTACCTATGGCTACACCTTC,CASSLDNRGTYGYTF
-,TRBJ1-5,-,TRBV19,TGTGCCAGTAGTGCAGGGGTGAGGCAGCCCCAGCATTTT,CASSAGVRQPQHF
few,TRBJ2-1,-,TRBV21-1,TGTGCCAGCAGCAAATCAGGCCCGACTAGCCGATTATACAATGAGCAGTTCTTC,CASSKSGPTSRLYNEQFF
-,TRBJ1-2,TRBD1,TRBV27,TGTGCCAGCACTCAAAGCCTCCGGGACAGGGTCCACCCCAACTCCTATGGCTACACCTTC,CASTQSLRDRVHPNSYGYTF
-,TRBJ2-2,-,TRBV10-3,TGTGCCATCAGTGAGTCGATTCCCGGCGAGGAGCTGTTTTTT,CAISESIPGEELFF
-,TRBJ1-2,TRBD1,TRBV5-8,TGTGCCAGCAGCTTAGGCAGTATGACAGGGAGTAACTATGGCTACACCTTC,CASSLGSMTGSNYGYTF
-,TRBJ1-2,-,TRBV6-5,TGTGCCAGCAGTGAAGAGGATGGAAACTATGGCTACACCTTC,CASSEEDGNYGYTF
once,TRBJ1-2,-,TRBV6-5,TGTGCCAGCAAGTTAACTGACTATGGCTACACCTTC,CASKLTDYGYTF
many,TRBJ2-7,TRBD1,TRBV11-2,TGTGCCAGCAGCTGGGGGGACAGGGGTTACGAGCAGTACTTC,CASSWGDRGYEQYF
-,TRBJ2-3,-,TRBV18,TGTGCCAGCTCACCCGGCGCCACAGATACGCAGTATTTT,CASSPGATDTQYF
once,TRBJ1-4,-,TRBV28,TGTGCCAGCAGCCTGCCCGGTGTGGTTACTAATGAAAAACTGTTTTTT,CASSLPGVVTNEKLFF
-,TRBJ2-1,-,TRBV27,TGTGCCAGCAGTTTACTTGGGAGGAAGAATGAGCAGTTCTTC,CASSLLGRKNEQFF